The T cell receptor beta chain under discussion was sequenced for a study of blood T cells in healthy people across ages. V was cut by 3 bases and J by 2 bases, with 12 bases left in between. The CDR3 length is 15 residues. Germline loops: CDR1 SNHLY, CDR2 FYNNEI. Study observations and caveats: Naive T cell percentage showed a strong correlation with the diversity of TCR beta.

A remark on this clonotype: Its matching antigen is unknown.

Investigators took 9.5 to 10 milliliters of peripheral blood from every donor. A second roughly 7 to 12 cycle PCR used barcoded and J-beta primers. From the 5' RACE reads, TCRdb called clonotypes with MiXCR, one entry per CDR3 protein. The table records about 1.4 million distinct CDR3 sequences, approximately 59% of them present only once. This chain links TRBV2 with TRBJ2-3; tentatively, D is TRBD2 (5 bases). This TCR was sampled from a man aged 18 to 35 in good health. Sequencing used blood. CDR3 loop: CASSERAYDTDTQYF. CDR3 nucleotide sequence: TGTGCCAGCAGTGAGAGGGCCTATGACACAGATACGCAGTATTTT.